The present T cell receptor beta chain was sequenced within a study of T cell changes during pregnancy in multiple sclerosis. Profiling relied on immunoSEQ multiplex PCR, and the TCRdb table lists in-frame clones only, not all of them. The table has roughly 87,000 clones, about 89% seen once. V lost 4 bases and J lost 10, with 14 bases in between. Germline CDR1 and CDR2: SGHDN and FVKESK. This CDR3 is built from 14 residues. The sequence came from a female donor in good health, serving as a control in a pregnancy study. Some clones in this sample may be carry-over from other donors' samples. This sequence joins TRBV14 and TRBJ1-6; D unresolved. Here the sequenced sample was PBMCs, taken in the first trimester of pregnancy. The DNA for the CDR3 is TGTGCCAGCAGCCCCTACGGAGCGAACTCACCCCTCCACTTT. Its protein is CASSPYGANSPLHF.